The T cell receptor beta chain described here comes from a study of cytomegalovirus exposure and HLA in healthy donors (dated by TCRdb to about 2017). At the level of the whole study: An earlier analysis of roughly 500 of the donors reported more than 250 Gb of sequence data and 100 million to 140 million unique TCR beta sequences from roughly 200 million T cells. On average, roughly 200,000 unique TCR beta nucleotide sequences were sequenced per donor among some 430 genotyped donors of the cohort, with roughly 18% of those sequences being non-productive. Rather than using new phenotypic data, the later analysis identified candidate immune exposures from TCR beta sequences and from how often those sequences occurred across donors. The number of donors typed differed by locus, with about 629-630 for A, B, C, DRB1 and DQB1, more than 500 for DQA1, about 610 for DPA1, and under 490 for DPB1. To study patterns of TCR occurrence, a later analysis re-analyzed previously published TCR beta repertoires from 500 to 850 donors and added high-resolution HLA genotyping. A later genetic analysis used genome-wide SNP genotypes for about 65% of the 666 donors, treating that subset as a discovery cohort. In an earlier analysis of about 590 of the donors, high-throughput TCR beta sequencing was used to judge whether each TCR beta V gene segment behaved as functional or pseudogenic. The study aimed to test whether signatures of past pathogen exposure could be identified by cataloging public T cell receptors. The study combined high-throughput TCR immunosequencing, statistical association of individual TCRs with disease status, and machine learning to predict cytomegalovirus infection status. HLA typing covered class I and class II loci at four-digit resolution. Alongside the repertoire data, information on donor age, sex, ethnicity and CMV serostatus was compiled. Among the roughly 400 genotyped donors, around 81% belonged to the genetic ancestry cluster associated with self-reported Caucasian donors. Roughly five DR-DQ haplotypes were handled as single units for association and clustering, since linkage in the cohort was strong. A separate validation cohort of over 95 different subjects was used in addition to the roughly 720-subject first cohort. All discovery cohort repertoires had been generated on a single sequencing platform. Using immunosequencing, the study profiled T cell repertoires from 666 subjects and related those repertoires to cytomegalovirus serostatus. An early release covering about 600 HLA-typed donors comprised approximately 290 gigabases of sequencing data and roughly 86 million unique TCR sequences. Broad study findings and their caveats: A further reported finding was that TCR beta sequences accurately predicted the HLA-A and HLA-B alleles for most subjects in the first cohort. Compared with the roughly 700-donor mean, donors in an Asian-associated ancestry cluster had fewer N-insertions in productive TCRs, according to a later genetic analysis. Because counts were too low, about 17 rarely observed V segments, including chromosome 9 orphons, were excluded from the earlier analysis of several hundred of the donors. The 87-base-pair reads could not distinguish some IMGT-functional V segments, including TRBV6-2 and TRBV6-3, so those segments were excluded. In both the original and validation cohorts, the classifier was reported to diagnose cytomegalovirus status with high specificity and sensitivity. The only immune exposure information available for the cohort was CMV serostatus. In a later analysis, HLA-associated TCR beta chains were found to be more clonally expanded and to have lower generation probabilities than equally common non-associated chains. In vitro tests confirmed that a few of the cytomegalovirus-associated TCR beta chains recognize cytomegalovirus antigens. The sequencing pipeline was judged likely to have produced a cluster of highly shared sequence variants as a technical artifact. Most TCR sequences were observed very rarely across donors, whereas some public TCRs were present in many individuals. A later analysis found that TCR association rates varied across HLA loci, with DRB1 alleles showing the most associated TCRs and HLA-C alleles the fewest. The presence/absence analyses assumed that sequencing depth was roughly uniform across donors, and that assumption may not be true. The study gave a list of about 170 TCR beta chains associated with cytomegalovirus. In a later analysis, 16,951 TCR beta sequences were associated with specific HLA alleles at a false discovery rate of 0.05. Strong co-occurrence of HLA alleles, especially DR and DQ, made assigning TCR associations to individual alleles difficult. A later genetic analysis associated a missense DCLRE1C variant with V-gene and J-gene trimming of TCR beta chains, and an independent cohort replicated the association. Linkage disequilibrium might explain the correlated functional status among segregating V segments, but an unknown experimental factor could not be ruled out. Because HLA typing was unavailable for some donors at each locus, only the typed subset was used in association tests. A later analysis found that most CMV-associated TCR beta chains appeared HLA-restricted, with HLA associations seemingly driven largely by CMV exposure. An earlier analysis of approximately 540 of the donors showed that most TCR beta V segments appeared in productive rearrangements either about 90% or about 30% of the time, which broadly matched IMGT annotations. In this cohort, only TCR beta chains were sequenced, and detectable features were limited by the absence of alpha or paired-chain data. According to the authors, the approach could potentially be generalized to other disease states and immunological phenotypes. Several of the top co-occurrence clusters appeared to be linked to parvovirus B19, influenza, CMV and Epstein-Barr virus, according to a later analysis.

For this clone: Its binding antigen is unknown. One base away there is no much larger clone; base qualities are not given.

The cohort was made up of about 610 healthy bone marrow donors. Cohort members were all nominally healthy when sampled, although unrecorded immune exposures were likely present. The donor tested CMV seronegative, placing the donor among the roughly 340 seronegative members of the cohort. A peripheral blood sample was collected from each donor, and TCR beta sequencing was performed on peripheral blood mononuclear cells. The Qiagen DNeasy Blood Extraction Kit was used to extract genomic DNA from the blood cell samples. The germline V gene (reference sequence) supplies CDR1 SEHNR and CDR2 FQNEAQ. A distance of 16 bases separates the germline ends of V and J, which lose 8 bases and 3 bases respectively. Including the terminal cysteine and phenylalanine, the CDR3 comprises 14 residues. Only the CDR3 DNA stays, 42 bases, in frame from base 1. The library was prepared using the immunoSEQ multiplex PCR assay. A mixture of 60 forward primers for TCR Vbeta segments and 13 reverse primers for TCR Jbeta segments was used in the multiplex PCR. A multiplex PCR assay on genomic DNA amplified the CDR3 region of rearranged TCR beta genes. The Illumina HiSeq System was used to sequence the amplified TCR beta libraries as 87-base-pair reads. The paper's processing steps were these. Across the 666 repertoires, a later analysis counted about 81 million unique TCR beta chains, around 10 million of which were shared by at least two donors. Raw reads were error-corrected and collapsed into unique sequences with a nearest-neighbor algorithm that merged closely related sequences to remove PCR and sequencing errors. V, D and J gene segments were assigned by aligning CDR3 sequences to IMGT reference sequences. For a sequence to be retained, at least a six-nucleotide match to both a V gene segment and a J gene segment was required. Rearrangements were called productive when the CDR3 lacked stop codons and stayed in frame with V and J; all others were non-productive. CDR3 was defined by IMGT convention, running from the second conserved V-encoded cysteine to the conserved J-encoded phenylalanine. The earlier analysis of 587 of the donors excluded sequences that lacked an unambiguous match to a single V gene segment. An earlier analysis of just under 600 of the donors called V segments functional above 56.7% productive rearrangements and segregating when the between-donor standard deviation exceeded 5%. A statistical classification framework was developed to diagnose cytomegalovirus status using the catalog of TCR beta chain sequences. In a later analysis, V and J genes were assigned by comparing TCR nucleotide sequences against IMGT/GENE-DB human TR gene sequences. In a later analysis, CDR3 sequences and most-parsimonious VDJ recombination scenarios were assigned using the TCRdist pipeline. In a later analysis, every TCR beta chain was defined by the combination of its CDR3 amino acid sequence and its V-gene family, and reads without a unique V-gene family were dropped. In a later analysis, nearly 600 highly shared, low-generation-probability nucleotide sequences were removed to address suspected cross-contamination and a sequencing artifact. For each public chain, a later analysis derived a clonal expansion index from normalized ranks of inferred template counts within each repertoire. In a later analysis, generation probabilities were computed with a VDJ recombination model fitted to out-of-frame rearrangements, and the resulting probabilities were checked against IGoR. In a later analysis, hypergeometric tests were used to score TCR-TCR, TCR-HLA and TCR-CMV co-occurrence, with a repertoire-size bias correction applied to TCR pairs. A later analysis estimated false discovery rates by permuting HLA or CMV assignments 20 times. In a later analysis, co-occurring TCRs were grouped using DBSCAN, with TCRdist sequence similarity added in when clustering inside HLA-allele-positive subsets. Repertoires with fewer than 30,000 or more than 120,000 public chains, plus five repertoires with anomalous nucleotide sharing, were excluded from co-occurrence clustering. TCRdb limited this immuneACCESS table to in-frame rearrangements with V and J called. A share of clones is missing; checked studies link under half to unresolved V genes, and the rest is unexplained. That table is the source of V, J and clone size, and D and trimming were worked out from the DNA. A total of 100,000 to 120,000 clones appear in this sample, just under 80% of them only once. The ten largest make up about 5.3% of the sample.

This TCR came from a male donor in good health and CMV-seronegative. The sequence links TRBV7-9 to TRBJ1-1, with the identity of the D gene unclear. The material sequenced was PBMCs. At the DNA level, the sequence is TGTGCCAGCGTACCTAGTGACGGGTACACTGAAGCTTTCTTT. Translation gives CASVPSDGYTEAFF.